This T cell receptor (beta chain) was retrieved from a study of blood T cell repertoires in COVID-19. Repertoires were generated with immunoSEQ multiplex PCR, while TCRdb's copy carries only in-frame clones and drops some. The table has 310,000 or so clones, around 88% seen once; the top ten hold 6% to 7%. The sequenced material came from PBMCs or T cells enriched from blood (not recorded which). The receptor was isolated from a woman in her thirties or forties who had recovered from COVID-19.

Here the CDR3 reads CASSPVVQETQYF. As DNA, the CDR3 is TGTGCCAGTAGCCCCGTAGTTCAAGAGACCCAGTACTTC. The rearrangement links TRBV19 to TRBJ2-5, with D unresolved. V was shortened by 6 bases and J by 2 bases, with 10 bases between the two germline ends. The CDR3 spans 13 residues. Germline CDR1 is LNHDA and CDR2 is SQIVND (reference sequence).